This entry concerns a single TCR beta chain. Its cognate antigen is unknown. The data originate from a study of T-cell memory formation after mild COVID-19. About the research overall: TCR clusters were mostly donor specific. Study results and limitations: Later expanders leaned CD4+, whereas day 15 to 85 contracting clones were balanced CD4/CD8. Researchers report contracting CD4+ clones mostly in CM and EM, with CD8+ clones in EMRA.

TCR alpha and TCR beta cDNA libraries with sample barcodes and UMIs came from 5'RACE using constant-segment primers. TCRdb called the 5' RACE reads again in MiXCR, with one record for every CDR3 protein. The data hold 300,000 to 400,000 distinct CDR3 sequences, with 13% to 15% observed a single time. V was cut by 6 bases and J by 8 bases, with 16 bases left in between. The CDR3 has 13 residues. This chain uses TRBV12-3 or TRBV12-4 with TRBJ1-1; D gene unclear. The sample comprised PBMCs or a T cell subset sorted from them (not recorded which). The TCR comes from a man aged 18 to 29 who had mild COVID-19 (a few samples of this study predate the infection). Cell type and time point are not known. The CDR3 spells CASSLGILREAFF. The DNA for the CDR3 is TGTGCCAGCAGCCTCGGGATCCTGAGGGAAGCTTTCTTT.